The T cell receptor beta chain under discussion was sequenced for a study of OX40 agonist ivuxolimab in advanced cancers. Study context: Hepatocellular carcinoma, melanoma, renal cell or head and neck cancer was diagnosed in the dose-escalation patients.

Measured with immunoSEQ multiplex PCR; TCRdb has only the in-frame clones, and not every one. The sample lists more than 35,000 clones; just under 80% were seen once. Whole-study findings and limits: Averaging showed that CD8+ T cells had more expanded clones than CD4+ did. Expanded peripheral T cells had an undetermined antigen specificity.

About this clone: Its antigen remains unknown.

With 1 base removed from V and 0 bases from J, the gap between germline ends came to 7 bases. Germline loops: CDR1 LNHDA, CDR2 SQIVND (reference sequence). The CDR3 sequence is 15 residues long. The receptor was derived from an adult with an advanced solid tumor such as melanoma, head and neck, liver or kidney cancer. The chain is built from TRBV19 and TRBJ1-5, with D unclear. The material sequenced was CD4+ or CD8+ T cells sorted from blood, taken in a trial of the OX40 agonist ivuxolimab. The DNA of the CDR3 is TGTGCCAGTAGTATAGTAGCCGATAGCAATCAGCCCCAGCATTTT. This encodes CASSIVADSNQPQHF. The entire variable domain, with the rest obtained from reference TRBV19 and TRBJ1-5, is as follows: DGGITQSPKYLFRKEGQNVTLSCEQNLNHDAMYWYRQDPGQGLRLIYYSQIVNDFQKGDIAEGYSVSREKKESFPLTVTSAQKNPTAFYLCASSIVADSNQPQHFGDGTRLSIL.